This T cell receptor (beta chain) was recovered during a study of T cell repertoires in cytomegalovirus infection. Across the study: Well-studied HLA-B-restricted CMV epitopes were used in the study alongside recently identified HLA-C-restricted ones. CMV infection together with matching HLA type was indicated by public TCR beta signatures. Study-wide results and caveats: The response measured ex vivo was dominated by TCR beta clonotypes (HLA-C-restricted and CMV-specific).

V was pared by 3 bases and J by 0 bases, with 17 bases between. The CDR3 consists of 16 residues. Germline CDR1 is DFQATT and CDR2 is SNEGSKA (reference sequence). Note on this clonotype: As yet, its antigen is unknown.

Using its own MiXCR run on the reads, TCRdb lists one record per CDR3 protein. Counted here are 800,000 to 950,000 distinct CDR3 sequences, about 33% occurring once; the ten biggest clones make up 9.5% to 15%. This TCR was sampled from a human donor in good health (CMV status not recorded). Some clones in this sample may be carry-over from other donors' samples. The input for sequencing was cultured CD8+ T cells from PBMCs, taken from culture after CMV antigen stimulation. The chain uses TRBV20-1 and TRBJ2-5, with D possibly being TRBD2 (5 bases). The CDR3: CSASDTFGDYQETQYF. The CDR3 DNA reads TGCAGTGCTAGCGATACGTTCGGGGATTACCAAGAGACCCAGTACTTC.